The present TCR beta chain was sequenced within a study of regulatory T cells in long-lasting Graves disease. General study results and limits: Favoring TRBV28, TRBJ1-2 and TRBJ2-5 was a feature seen in persistent disease. Newly diagnosed Graves' patients had higher TCR diversity than persistent ones. Relative to new patients (under 1,000), persistent patients exhibited greater sharing of public clonotypes (around 3,000). Accuracy may have been reduced by the small sample size.

About this clonotype: Its antigen is still unknown.

Documented time point: persistent/refractory GD, antithyroid drugs over 5 years with positive TRAb. From RNA extracted from PBMCs, the TCR library was made. Trimming at V came to 5 bases and at J to 0 bases, leaving 5 bases not matched to a gene. CDR1 and CDR2 from the germline V gene are PRHDT and FYEKMQ (reference sequence). CDR3 length equals 17 residues. Assembly of TCR beta libraries relied on iRepertoire HTBI primers together with Arm-PCR of CDR3 regions. TCRdb analysed the multiplex PCR reads with MiXCR anew, one entry per CDR3 protein. The profile shows over 300,000 distinct CDR3 sequences, roughly a fifth of them singletons.

The chain carries TRBV13 and TRBJ2-3; 13 positions match TRBD2. This clonotype was sampled from a female donor with Graves disease. The sample was peripheral blood mononuclear cells (PBMCs), taken when the disease was refractory, from a patient treated with antithyroid drugs. For the CDR3, the DNA is TGTGCCAGCAGCGTCGGACTAGCGGGAGAAAGCACAGATACGCAGTATTTT. It encodes CASSVGLAGESTDTQYF.